The 2 T cell receptor beta chains below come from one sample, sequenced in a study of T cell repertoires in cytomegalovirus infection. TCRdb recomputed calls from the reads with MiXCR, one row per CDR3 protein. The sample lists fewer than 80,000 distinct CDR3 sequences, around 3.4% occurring once. Material for sequencing was PBMCs. The source of these receptors is a human donor in good health (CMV status not recorded). Some clones in this sample may be carry-over from other donors' samples.

This clonotype was detected many times. V usage is TRBV4-2 and J usage is TRBJ1-5, with D uncertain. The CDR3 sequence is 15 residues long. Germline values: CDR1 LGHNA, CDR2 YNFKEQ. V was cut by 4 bases and J by 1 base, with 11 bases left in between. The CDR3 DNA reads as TGTGCCAGCAGCCTCGAGGGCAGCAGCAATCAGCCCCAGCATTTT. Its protein product is CASSLEGSSNQPQHF.

This clonotype was recorded at least ten times. V and J are TRBV7-9 and TRBJ1-1; no firm D call. V lost 4 bases and J 2 bases, leaving 8 bases between the germline ends. Germline-derived CDR1 and CDR2 are SEHNR and FQNEAQ (reference sequence). This CDR3 comprises 13 residues. The chain's CDR3 is CASSYRSNTEAFF. CDR3 nucleotide sequence: TGTGCCAGCAGCTATCGAAGTAACACTGAAGCTTTCTTT. The variable domain in full, with the rest retrieved from reference TRBV7-9 and TRBJ1-1, is DTGVSQNPRHKITKRGQNVTFRCDPISEHNRLYWYRQTLGQGPEFLTYFQNEAQLEKSRLLSDRFSAERPKGSFSTLEIQRTEQGDSAMYLCASSYRSNTEAFFGQGTRLTVV.